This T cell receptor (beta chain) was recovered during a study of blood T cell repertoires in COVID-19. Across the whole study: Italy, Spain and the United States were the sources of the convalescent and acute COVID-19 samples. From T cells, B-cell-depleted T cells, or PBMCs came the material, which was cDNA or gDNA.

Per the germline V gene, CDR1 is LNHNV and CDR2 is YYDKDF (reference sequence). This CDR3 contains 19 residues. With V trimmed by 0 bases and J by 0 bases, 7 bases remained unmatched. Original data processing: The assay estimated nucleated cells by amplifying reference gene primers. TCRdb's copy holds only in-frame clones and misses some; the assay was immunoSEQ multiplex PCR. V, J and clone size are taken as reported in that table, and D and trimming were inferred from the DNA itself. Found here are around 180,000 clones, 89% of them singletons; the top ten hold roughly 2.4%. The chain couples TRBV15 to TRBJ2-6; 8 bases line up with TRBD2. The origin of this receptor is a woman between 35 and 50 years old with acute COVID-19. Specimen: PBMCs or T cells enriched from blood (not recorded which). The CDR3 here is CATSRDYGGRPSGANVLTF. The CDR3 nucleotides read TGTGCCACCAGCAGAGATTACGGCGGGAGGCCCTCTGGGGCCAACGTCCTGACTTTC.